Each of the 32 T cell receptor beta chains below was sequenced from the same sample in a study of T cell responses to AZD1222 COVID-19 vaccine. The assay was immunoSEQ multiplex PCR, and TCRdb's table has in-frame clones only and misses some. The sample yields about 180,000 clones, roughly nine tenths seen once. Sample: peripheral blood, taken on day 0 of AZD1222 vaccination. These receptors were taken from an adult in good health.

The chain joins TRBV27 to TRBJ2-1; D is perhaps TRBD2 (6 bases). The CDR3 totals 17 residues. Trimming cost V 3 bases and J 3 bases, with 18 bases left between them. Germline V gene sequence: CDR1 MNHEY, CDR2 SMNVEV (reference sequence). CDR3 bases: TGTGCCAGCAGTTTCCACCAGCGGGCTGCCGGCTACAATGAGCAGTTCTTC. Translated, it gives CASSFHQRAAGYNEQFF.

The chain couples TRBV9 to TRBJ2-3; 16 bases are shared with TRBD2. The CDR3 contains 18 residues. CDR1 and CDR2 from the germline V gene are SGDLS and YYNGEE. The trim removed 4 bases at V and 8 bases at J, leaving 13 bases unmatched. CDR3 loop: CASSPGTSGRGLQGTQYF. The CDR3 DNA is TGTGCCAGCAGCCCAGGGACTAGCGGGAGGGGTCTGCAAGGTACGCAGTATTTT.

The chain uses TRBV5-1 and TRBJ2-1; a weak D match, TRBD2 (6 bases). Germline loops: CDR1 SGHRS, CDR2 YFSETQ. The CDR3 is made up of 14 amino acids. With 7 bases removed from V and 3 bases from J, the gap between germline ends came to 14 bases. CDR3 nucleotides: TGCGCCAGCTCCCGCTCGGGGGACTACAATGAGCAGTTCTTC. Translating it yields CASSRSGDYNEQFF.

The rearrangement links TRBV14 to TRBJ2-1; the match to TRBD1 covers 7 bases. Per germline, CDR1 SGHDN and CDR2 FVKESK. V lost 2 bases to trimming and J lost 4 bases; unmatched junction nucleotides: 5. The CDR3 is 15 residues long. The CDR3 loop reads CASSQWTGTYNEQFF. The CDR3 nucleotides are TGTGCCAGCAGCCAATGGACAGGAACATACAATGAGCAGTTCTTC.

The sample holds one count of this clone. The gene calls are TRBV6-5 and TRBJ2-7; D is ambiguous. Trimming took off 6 bases at V and 3 bases at J, with 18 bases between the two ends. This CDR3 comprises 15 residues. Germline V CDR1 and CDR2: MNHEY, SVGAGI. CDR3 sequence reads: CASSRRPERDYEQYF. DNA of the CDR3: TGTGCCAGCAGCCGACGACCAGAACGAGACTACGAGCAGTACTTC.

The V and J genes are TRBV7-2 and TRBJ1-1; D not resolved. The CDR3 extends over 15 amino acids. Germline CDR1 SGHTA, CDR2 FQGNSA. V lost 1 base, J lost 7 bases, and 16 bases lay in between. The CDR3 reads CASSLDNSGIDEAFF. Here the CDR3 DNA reads TGTGCCAGCAGCTTAGATAACAGCGGAATTGATGAAGCTTTCTTT.

This chain connects TRBV28 to TRBJ2-7, with 12 bases matching TRBD2. Germline loops: CDR1 MDHEN, CDR2 SYDVKM. The V segment lost 7 bases and the J segment 0 bases; nucleotides outside the gene matches: 4. The CDR3 sequence is 15 residues long. The CDR3 nucleotides read TGTGCCAGCACCGAGACTAGCGGGGGCTCCTACGAGCAGTACTTC. Protein: CASTETSGGSYEQYF.

The chain joins TRBV6-6 to TRBJ2-7, with D unresolved. The germline CDR1 and CDR2 sequences are MNHNY and SVGAGI (reference sequence). The CDR3 contains 14 residues. The V end was cut by 0 bases, the J end by 2 bases, with 8 bases between. The CDR3 sequence: CASSYSGATYEQYF. In DNA, the CDR3 is TGTGCCAGCAGTTACTCGGGCGCAACCTACGAGCAGTACTTC.

The gene calls are TRBV6-5 and TRBJ2-5, with TRBD1 identical over 8 bases. Germline CDR1 MNHEY, CDR2 SVGAGI. The CDR3 is 11 amino acids. V lost 11 bases to trimming and J lost 5 bases; unmatched junction nucleotides: 4. The CDR3 DNA sequence: TGTGCCGCAGGGGGCTGGGAGACCCAGTACTTC. It translates to CAAGGWETQYF.

The chain is built from TRBV5-4 and TRBJ2-7, with 7 nucleotides matching TRBD2. The J segment lost 2 bases and the V segment lost 4 bases, leaving 9 bases of the junction unmatched. Germline values: CDR1 SGHNT, CDR2 YYREEE (reference sequence). This CDR3 spans 15 amino acids. The CDR3 loop is CASSPGVAGTYEQYF. CDR3 coding DNA: TGTGCCAGCAGCCCCGGGGTAGCGGGCACCTACGAGCAGTACTTC.

This clone was seen just once. V usage is TRBV6-6 and J usage is TRBJ1-3; D is ambiguous. The ends were cut back, 3 bases at V and 10 bases at J, with 10 bases in the middle. The CDR3 has 12 residues. Germline CDR1 and CDR2: MNHNY and SVGAGI (reference sequence). The CDR3 bases are TGTGCCAGCAGTTATAACGGCTGGACCATATATTTT. Amino acids: CASSYNGWTIYF.

The rearrangement uses TRBV27 and TRBJ1-1, with D unresolved. The ends were cut back, 3 bases at V and 0 bases at J, with 8 bases in the middle. The CDR3 runs to 14 residues. Germline lookup yields CDR1 MNHEY and CDR2 SMNVEV (reference sequence). The CDR3: CASSLKALNTEAFF. The DNA of the CDR3 is TGTGCCAGCAGTTTGAAAGCGCTGAACACTGAAGCTTTCTTT.

The V gene is TRBV7-2, the J gene TRBJ2-7, with 11 bases identical to TRBD2. The CDR3 runs to 15 residues. Germline lookup yields CDR1 SGHTA and CDR2 FQGNSA. J gave up 4 bases and V 0 bases, and 2 bases lay outside the gene matches. The CDR3 region is CASSLASSGRYEQYF. CDR3 in DNA: TGTGCCAGCAGCTTAGCGTCTAGCGGGAGGTACGAGCAGTACTTC.

The chain carries TRBV27 and TRBJ1-2; weak D call: TRBD1 (5 bases). The V gene's germline CDR1 is MNHEY and CDR2 SMNVEV (reference sequence). V shed 3 bases and J shed 6 bases, with 17 bases lying between them. The CDR3 spans 15 residues. This CDR3 reads CASSFVGTPGHGYTF. In DNA form, the CDR3 reads TGTGCCAGCAGTTTTGTTGGGACGCCGGGGCATGGCTACACCTTC.

The V and J genes are TRBV28 and TRBJ2-2, with 9 bases identical to TRBD1. This CDR3 spans 16 amino acids. CDR1 MDHEN and CDR2 SYDVKM come from the germline V gene. Losses at the gene ends were 9 bases for V and 5 bases for J; bases not matched to a gene: 13. This CDR3 is CASYYAGQGKTGELFF. CDR3 in DNA: TGTGCCAGTTATTATGCGGGACAGGGAAAGACCGGGGAGCTGTTTTTT.

The rearrangement links TRBV7-2 to TRBJ1-1; 11 bases align to TRBD1. V dropped 4 bases and J dropped 11; count of bases not matched to a gene: 18. The CDR3 spans 17 residues. CDR1 SGHTA and CDR2 FQGNSA come from the germline V gene. In DNA, the CDR3 is TGTGCCAGCAGCTCTACCCCCTGGACAGGGGGCGGTGTAAGGGCTTTCTTT. Translation: CASSSTPWTGGGVRAFF. Complete variable domain (other parts from reference TRBV7-2 and TRBJ1-1): GAGVSQSPSNKVTEKGKDVELRCDPISGHTALYWYRQSLGQGLEFLIYFQGNSAPDKSGLPSDRFSAERTGGSVSTLTIQRTQQEDSAVYLCASSSTPWTGGGVRAFFGQGTRLTVV.

The J gene is TRBJ2-1, the V gene TRBV6-4; maybe TRBD1 (6 bases). This CDR3 region has 16 residues. The germline V and J ends were trimmed by 8 bases and 1 base, with 18 bases remaining between them. Germline assignment: CDR1 MRHNA and CDR2 SNTAGT. In DNA, the CDR3 is TGTGCCAGCTCAGACCACAGGGCTGGATCCTACAATGAGCAGTTCTTC. This encodes CASSDHRAGSYNEQFF.

This rearrangement joins TRBV7-8 to TRBJ1-2; D unclear. Germline V CDR1 and CDR2: SGHVS, FQNEAQ. This CDR3 has 12 amino acids. V lost 5 bases to trimming and J lost 8 bases, with 12 bases between them. This CDR3 is CASSRQREGYTF. The CDR3 region has the DNA TGTGCCAGCAGCCGACAAAGGGAGGGCTACACCTTC.

This chain connects TRBV14 to TRBJ1-2; D possibly corresponds to TRBD1 (5 bases). The CDR3 spans 16 residues. Germline V gene data show CDR1 as SGHDN and CDR2 as FVKESK. Trimming stripped 0 bases from V and 4 bases from J, with 15 bases between. The CDR3 region has the DNA TGTGCCAGCAGCCAAGACGGGGCAGGTTGGTCCTATGGCTACACCTTC. This gives the protein CASSQDGAGWSYGYTF.

This clone was picked up a small number of times. This chain uses TRBV5-1 with TRBJ1-2, with D maybe TRBD1 (6 bases). Trimming shortened V by 0 bases and J by 6 bases, and 15 bases separated the two germline ends. The CDR3 consists of 15 residues. Germline loops: CDR1 SGHRS, CDR2 YFSETQ. The CDR3 spells CASSLAFGRGHGYTF. The CDR3 DNA is TGCGCCAGCAGCTTGGCATTCGGCAGGGGCCATGGCTACACCTTC. The full variable domain, completed using reference TRBV5-1 and TRBJ1-2, is KAGVTQTPRYLIKTRGQQVTLSCSPISGHRSVSWYQQTPGQGLQFLFEYFSETQRNKGNFPGRFSGRQFSNSRSEMNVSTLELGDSALYLCASSLAFGRGHGYTFGSGTRLTVV.

The chain links TRBV6-5 to TRBJ1-5, with a tentative D call TRBD1 (6 bases). V was trimmed by 6 bases and J by 2 bases, leaving 14 bases between them. Looked up from germline, CDR1 is MNHEY and CDR2 is SVGAGI. The CDR3 covers 15 residues. CDR3 sequence: CASSTDRGGNQPQHF. Here the CDR3 DNA reads TGTGCCAGCAGCACGGACAGAGGGGGCAATCAGCCCCAGCATTTT.

This chain links TRBV14 with TRBJ1-2; 7 bases line up with TRBD1. Germline CDR1 and CDR2: SGHDN and FVKESK. V shed 1 base, J shed 8 bases, and the junction held 7 bases outside the gene matches. CDR3 length: 14 amino acids. The CDR3 spells CASSQVRGNRGYTF. The CDR3 region has the DNA TGTGCCAGCAGCCAAGTCAGGGGGAATAGGGGCTACACCTTC.

V usage is TRBV9 and J usage is TRBJ2-1; D call uncertain. V was shortened by 7 bases and J by 4 bases, with 9 bases between the two germline ends. The germline gives CDR1 SGDLS, CDR2 YYNGEE. This CDR3 comprises 12 residues. CDR3 residues: CASGGEYNEQFF. The CDR3 DNA sequence: TGTGCCAGCGGCGGAGAGTACAATGAGCAGTTCTTC.

The chain carries TRBV5-1 and TRBJ2-1; D might be TRBD1 (5 bases). With 2 bases removed from V and 2 bases from J, the gap between germline ends came to 14 bases. This CDR3 spans 16 amino acids. Germline V CDR1 and CDR2: SGHRS, YFSETQ. CDR3 region: CASSFEPGPPYNEQFF. Here the CDR3 DNA reads TGCGCCAGCAGCTTTGAGCCAGGGCCTCCCTACAATGAGCAGTTCTTC.

The chain combines TRBV30 with TRBJ2-7, with D tentatively TRBD2 (6 bases). The CDR3 runs 12 residues. Germline CDR1 and CDR2: GTSNPN and SVGIG (reference sequence). The germline V and J ends were trimmed by 8 bases and 4 bases, with 15 bases remaining between them. CDR3 loop: CAGGASGYEQYF. CDR3 DNA: TGTGCCGGAGGGGCCTCGGGGTACGAGCAGTACTTC.

The J gene is TRBJ2-3, the V gene TRBV10-2, with 8 bases aligning to TRBD2. The ends lost 2 bases at V and 5 bases at J; junction bases unmatched: 15. CDR1 is WSHSY, CDR2 SAAADI, per germline. The CDR3 has 18 amino acids. CDR3 DNA: TGCGCCAGCAGTGAGGTTTGGGGGAGCGGGAGTTTTGGAGATACGCAGTATTTT. This translates into CASSEVWGSGSFGDTQYF.

This clone has just one count. The CDR3 nucleotides are TGCGCCAGCAGCTTCCTAGCGGGAGGCAGTCCGTCCTACAATGAGCAGTTCTTC. Protein: CASSFLAGGSPSYNEQFF. This sequence joins TRBV5-1 and TRBJ2-1; 11 bases fit TRBD2. Germline V gene sequence: CDR1 SGHRS, CDR2 YFSETQ. This CDR3 spans 18 amino acids. The ends lost 2 bases at V and 1 base at J; junction bases unmatched: 8. The variable domain in full, completed from reference TRBV5-1 and TRBJ2-1, reads KAGVTQTPRYLIKTRGQQVTLSCSPISGHRSVSWYQQTPGQGLQFLFEYFSETQRNKGNFPGRFSGRQFSNSRSEMNVSTLELGDSALYLCASSFLAGGSPSYNEQFFGPGTRLTVL.

The chain carries TRBV2 and TRBJ2-1; 8 nucleotides align to TRBD1. This CDR3 spans 15 amino acids. Germline V CDR1 and CDR2: SNHLY, FYNNEI. V lost 4 bases to trimming and J lost 2 bases; unmatched junction nucleotides: 4. The CDR3 DNA reads TGTGCCAGCAGTGGGAGGACAGGGACCTACAATGAGCAGTTCTTC. This codes for CASSGRTGTYNEQFF.

The V and J genes are TRBV27 and TRBJ2-3; possibly TRBD1 for D (6 bases). Trimming stripped 3 bases from V and 2 bases from J, with 15 bases between. The CDR3 length is 16 residues. Germline CDR1 reads MNHEY; CDR2 reads SMNVEV (reference sequence). CDR3 residues: CASSLGALPLTDTQYF. In nucleotides, the CDR3 is TGTGCCAGCAGTTTGGGGGCACTACCTCTCACAGATACGCAGTATTTT.

The rearrangement joins TRBV27 to TRBJ2-1; unclear D gene. The CDR3 runs to 13 residues. V dropped 3 bases and J dropped 8 bases, with 11 bases sitting between them. Germline V gene sequence: CDR1 MNHEY, CDR2 SMNVEV (reference sequence). Here the CDR3 reads CASSFLVDDEQFF. In nucleotides, the CDR3 is TGTGCCAGCAGTTTCCTGGTCGACGATGAGCAGTTCTTC.

The chain uses TRBV6-6 and TRBJ1-2, with D perhaps matching TRBD1 (6 bases). The germline gives CDR1 MNHNY, CDR2 SVGAGI (reference sequence). This CDR3 is 13 amino acids long. The germline V and J ends were trimmed by 5 bases and 4 bases, with 11 bases remaining between them. The chain's CDR3 is CASSQQGSYGYTF. The CDR3 DNA reads as TGTGCCAGCAGTCAACAGGGTTCCTATGGCTACACCTTC.

A few counts support this clone. V usage is TRBV18 and J usage is TRBJ2-1; D is unclear. Per the germline V gene, CDR1 is KGHSH and CDR2 is LQKENI. The germline V and J ends were trimmed by 7 bases and 5 bases, with 6 bases remaining between them. The CDR3 contains 11 residues. In DNA, the CDR3 is TGTGCCAGCTACTCGGACAATGAGCAGTTCTTC. It yields the protein CASYSDNEQFF.